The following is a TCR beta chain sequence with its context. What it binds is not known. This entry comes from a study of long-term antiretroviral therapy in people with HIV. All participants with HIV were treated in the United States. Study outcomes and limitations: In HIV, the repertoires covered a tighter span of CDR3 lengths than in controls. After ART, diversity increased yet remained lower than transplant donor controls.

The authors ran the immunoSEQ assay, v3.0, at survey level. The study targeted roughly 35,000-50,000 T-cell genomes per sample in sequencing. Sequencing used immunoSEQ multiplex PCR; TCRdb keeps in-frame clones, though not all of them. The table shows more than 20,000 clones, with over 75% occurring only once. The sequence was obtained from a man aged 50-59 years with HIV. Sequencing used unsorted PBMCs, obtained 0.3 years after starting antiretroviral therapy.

The CDR3 sequence is CASSRPILPYEQYF. The CDR3, as DNA: TGTGCCAGCAGCCGACCAATACTACCCTACGAGCAGTACTTC. This rearrangement joins TRBV16 to TRBJ2-7, with D hard to call. The V and J ends lost 4 bases and 2 bases respectively, with 12 bases between them. The germline gives CDR1 KGHSY, CDR2 FQNENV. This CDR3 has 14 residues. Variable domain in full (rest from reference TRBV16 and TRBJ2-7): GEEVAQTPKHLVRGEGQKAKLYCAPIKGHSYVFWYQQVLKNEFKFLISFQNENVFDETGMPKERFSAKCLPNSPCSLEIQATKLEDSAVYFCASSRPILPYEQYFGPGTRLTVT.